The 8 T cell receptor beta chains listed next were all sequenced from one sample in a study of control samples from healthy donors and cancer patients. Libraries were prepared by immunoSEQ multiplex PCR; TCRdb keeps only in-frame clonotypes and omits some of them. The profile shows about 73,000 clones, less than 90% of them singletons. Sequencing was performed on blood. Every receptor here comes from a woman aged 45-59 years in good health.

V and J are TRBV5-3 and TRBJ2-7, with 7 bases lining up with TRBD2. TRBV5-3 falls under the ORF class, with uncertain function. With V trimmed by 5 bases and J by 2 bases, 10 bases remained unmatched. The CDR3 is 15 residues long. CDR3 sequence: CARSPSSGGTYEQYF. The CDR3 region has the DNA TGTGCCAGAAGTCCCTCTTCCGGGGGGACCTACGAGCAGTACTTC.

This sequence joins TRBV7-2 and TRBJ2-2, with 8 bases lining up with TRBD2. The junction had 12 bases not matched to a gene; V was cut back by 7 bases and J by 5 bases. Germline values: CDR1 SGHTA, CDR2 FQGNSA. CDR3 length: 16 amino acids. The CDR3 loop reads CASTPGGGRVTGELFF. Written as DNA, the CDR3 is TGTGCCAGCACCCCCGGGGGGGGGCGAGTAACCGGGGAGCTGTTTTTT.

The V gene is TRBV20-1, the J gene TRBJ1-3; D unclear. The CDR3 spans 14 residues. Per the germline V gene, CDR1 is DFQATT and CDR2 is SNEGSKA (reference sequence). The V end was cut by 3 bases, the J end by 1 base, with 10 bases between. The CDR3 bases are TGCAGTGCTAGTAGGAGCGCTTCTGGAAACACCATATATTTT. Its protein is CSASRSASGNTIYF.

This sequence joins TRBV6-2 or TRBV6-3 and TRBJ2-7, with D perhaps TRBD1 (5 bases). CDR1 is MNHEY, CDR2 SVGEGT, per germline. Between the trimmed V and J ends, which lost 0 bases and 3 bases, there was a span of 9 bases. This CDR3 region has 14 residues. This CDR3 is CASSYSRAGYEQYF. The CDR3 DNA is TGTGCCAGCAGTTACTCCAGGGCCGGCTACGAGCAGTACTTC.

The chain couples TRBV24-1 to TRBJ2-1; a weak D match, TRBD2 (9 bases). V was clipped by 11 bases and J by 5 bases, with 21 bases between them. This CDR3 is built from 15 residues. Germline V gene sequence: CDR1 KGHDR, CDR2 SFDVKD. The CDR3 nucleotides are TGTGCCATCCAGGGGGCGGCTAGCGGGGACAATGAGCAGTTCTTC. Its translation is CAIQGAASGDNEQFF.

J is TRBJ2-3 and V is TRBV12-3 or TRBV12-4; D might be TRBD1 (6 bases). V lost 6 bases and J lost 4, with 8 bases in between. The CDR3 spans 12 residues. CDR3 amino acids: CASRHRADTQYF. The DNA for the CDR3 is TGTGCCAGCAGACACAGGGCAGATACGCAGTATTTT.

This sequence joins TRBV4-2 and TRBJ1-3, with D possibly matching TRBD1 (6 bases). Germline CDR1 and CDR2: LGHNA and YNFKEQ. The V end was cut by 3 bases, the J end by 4 bases, with 10 bases between. This CDR3 has 14 amino acids. CDR3 residues: CASSQGGGGNTIYF. In DNA form, the CDR3 reads TGTGCCAGCAGCCAGGGAGGGGGAGGAAACACCATATATTTT.

The rearrangement uses TRBV28 and TRBJ1-4; the D gene is possibly TRBD1 (5 bases). This CDR3 spans 14 amino acids. Germline V gene sequence: CDR1 MDHEN, CDR2 SYDVKM. V was cut by 6 bases and J by 6 bases, with 14 bases left in between. The CDR3 protein is CASSPGGGDEKLFF. The CDR3 DNA reads TGTGCCAGCAGCCCGGGGGGGGGAGATGAAAAACTGTTTTTT.